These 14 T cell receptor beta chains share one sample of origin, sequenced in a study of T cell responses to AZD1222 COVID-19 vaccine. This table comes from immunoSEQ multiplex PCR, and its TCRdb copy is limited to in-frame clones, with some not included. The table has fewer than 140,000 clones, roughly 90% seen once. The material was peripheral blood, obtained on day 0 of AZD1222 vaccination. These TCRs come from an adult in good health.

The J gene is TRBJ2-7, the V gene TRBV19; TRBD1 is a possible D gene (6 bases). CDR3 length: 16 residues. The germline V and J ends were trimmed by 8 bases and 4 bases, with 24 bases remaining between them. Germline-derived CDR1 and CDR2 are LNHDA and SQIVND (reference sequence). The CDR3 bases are TGTGCCAGTTCCCTCTATACCGGGACAACTATTTACGAGCAGTACTTC. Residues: CASSLYTGTTIYEQYF.

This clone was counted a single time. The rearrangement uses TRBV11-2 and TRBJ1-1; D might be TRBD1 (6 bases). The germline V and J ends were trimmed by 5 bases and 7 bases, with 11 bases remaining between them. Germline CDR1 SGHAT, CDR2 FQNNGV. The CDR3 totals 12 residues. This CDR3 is CASSQQGGEAFF. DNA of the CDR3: TGTGCCAGCAGCCAACAGGGTGGTGAAGCTTTCTTT.

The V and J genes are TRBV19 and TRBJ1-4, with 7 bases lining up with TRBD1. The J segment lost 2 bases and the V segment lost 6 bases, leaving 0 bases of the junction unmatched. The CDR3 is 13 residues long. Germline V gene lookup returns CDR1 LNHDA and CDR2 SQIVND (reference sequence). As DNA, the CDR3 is TGTGCCAGTAGGGACAGGACTAATGAAAAACTGTTTTTT. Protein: CASRDRTNEKLFF.

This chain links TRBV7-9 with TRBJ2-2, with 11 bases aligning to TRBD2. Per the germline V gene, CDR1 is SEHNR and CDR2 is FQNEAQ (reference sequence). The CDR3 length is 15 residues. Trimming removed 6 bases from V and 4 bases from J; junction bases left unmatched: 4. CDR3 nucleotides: TGTGCCAGCAGACAGACTAGCGGGACCACCGGGGAGCTGTTTTTT. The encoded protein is CASRQTSGTTGELFF.

CDR3 region: CASSSSGTGVGYTF. Written as DNA, the CDR3 is TGCGCCAGCAGCTCGTCCGGGACAGGGGTCGGCTACACCTTC. V is TRBV5-1 and J is TRBJ1-2; 10 nucleotides line up with TRBD1. J was trimmed by 8 bases and V by 3 bases; bases with no gene match: 7. The CDR3 loop spans 14 amino acids. Germline CDR1 and CDR2: SGHRS and YFSETQ.

The CDR3 nucleotides are TGTGCCAGCAGTTTCGGCGGGAGGGCCTACGAGCAGTACTTC. This sequence encodes CASSFGGRAYEQYF. The rearrangement uses TRBV28 and TRBJ2-7; 9 bases match TRBD2. The trim removed 3 bases at V and 2 bases at J, leaving 2 bases unmatched. The CDR3 totals 14 residues. Germline V gene sequence: CDR1 MDHEN, CDR2 SYDVKM.

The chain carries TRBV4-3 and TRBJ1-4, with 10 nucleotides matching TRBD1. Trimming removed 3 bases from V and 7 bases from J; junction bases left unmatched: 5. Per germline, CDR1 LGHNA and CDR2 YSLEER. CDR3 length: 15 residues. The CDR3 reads CASSHGGTGVEKLFF. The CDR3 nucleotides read TGCGCCAGCAGCCACGGCGGGACAGGGGTTGAAAAACTGTTTTTT.

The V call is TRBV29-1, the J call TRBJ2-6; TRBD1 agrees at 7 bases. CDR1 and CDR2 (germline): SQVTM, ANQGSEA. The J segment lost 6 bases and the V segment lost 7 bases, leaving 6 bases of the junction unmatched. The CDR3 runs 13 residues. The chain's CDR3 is CSARQGMANVLTF. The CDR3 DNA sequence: TGCAGCGCTAGACAGGGCATGGCCAACGTCCTGACTTTC.

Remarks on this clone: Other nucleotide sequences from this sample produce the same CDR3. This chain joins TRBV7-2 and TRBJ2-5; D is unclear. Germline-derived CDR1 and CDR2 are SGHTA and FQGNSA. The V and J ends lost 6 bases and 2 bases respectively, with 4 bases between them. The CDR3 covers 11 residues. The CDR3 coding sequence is TGTGCCAGCAGTCAACAAGAGACCCAGTACTTC. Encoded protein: CASSQQETQYF.

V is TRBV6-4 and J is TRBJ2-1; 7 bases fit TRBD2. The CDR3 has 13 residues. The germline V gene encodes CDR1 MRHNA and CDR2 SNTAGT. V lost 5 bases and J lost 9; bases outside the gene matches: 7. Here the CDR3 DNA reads TGTGCCAGCAGTCCCGGGGTAGCGGGTGAGCAGTTCTTC. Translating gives CASSPGVAGEQFF.

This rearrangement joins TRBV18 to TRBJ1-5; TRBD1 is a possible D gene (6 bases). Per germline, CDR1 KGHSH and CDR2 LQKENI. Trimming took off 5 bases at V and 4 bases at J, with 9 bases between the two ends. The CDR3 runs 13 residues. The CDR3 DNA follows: TGTGCCAGCTCAAGGGACAAGAATCAGCCCCAGCATTTT. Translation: CASSRDKNQPQHF. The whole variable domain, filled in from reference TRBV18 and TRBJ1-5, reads NAGVMQNPRHLVRRRGQEARLRCSPMKGHSHVYWYRQLPEEGLKFMVYLQKENIIDESGMPKERFSAEFPKEGPSILRIQQVVRGDSAAYFCASSRDKNQPQHFGDGTRLSIL.

The CDR3 sequence is CASSFSSGRVTGELFF. The CDR3 region has the DNA TGCGCCAGCAGCTTTTCTAGCGGGAGGGTCACCGGGGAGCTGTTTTTT. The rearrangement joins TRBV5-1 to TRBJ2-2; 12 nucleotides align to TRBD2. In germline, CDR1 is SGHRS, CDR2 YFSETQ. The CDR3 contains 16 residues. Trimming cost V 2 bases and J 4 bases; bases outside gene matches: 3.

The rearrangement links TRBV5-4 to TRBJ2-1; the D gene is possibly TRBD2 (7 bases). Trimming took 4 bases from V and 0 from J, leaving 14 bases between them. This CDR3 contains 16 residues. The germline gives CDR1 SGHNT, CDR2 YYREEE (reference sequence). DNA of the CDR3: TGTGCCAGCAGCCCGGGGGGCGGTAGCTCCTACAATGAGCAGTTCTTC. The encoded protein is CASSPGGGSSYNEQFF.

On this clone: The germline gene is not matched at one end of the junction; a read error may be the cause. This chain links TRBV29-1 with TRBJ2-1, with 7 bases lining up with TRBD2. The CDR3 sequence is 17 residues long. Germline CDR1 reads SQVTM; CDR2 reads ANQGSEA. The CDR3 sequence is CSVKEPTRRLAAHDQFF. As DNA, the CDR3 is TGCAGCGTTAAAGAGCCGACCAGGCGGCTAGCGGCCCACGATCAGTTCTTC.